Sequencing of this T cell receptor (beta chain) was carried out in a study of cytomegalovirus exposure and HLA in healthy donors. V lost 5 bases and J 5 bases, leaving 19 bases between the germline ends. The CDR3 contains 15 residues. Germline CDR1 is SGHRS and CDR2 is YFSETQ. The method was immunoSEQ multiplex PCR; TCRdb's version includes in-frame clones alone and lacks a portion of them. Altogether under 95,000 clones are present, about nine tenths being singletons, with the ten largest covering approximately 2.2%. Concerning this clone itself: Its antigen is unknown.

Separation from the roughly 700-subject first cohort characterized the 120-subject validation cohort, to which the donors belonged. Notes on the study in general: The study listed about 150 cytomegalovirus-associated TCR beta chains. In the 120 validation repertoires, roughly 94% of cluster scores exceeded 0, per a later analysis. In vitro confirmation showed a few CMV-associated chains to be CMV antigen specific.

Sequencing was done on a sample of PBMCs. The chain uses TRBV5-1 and TRBJ2-5; D is perhaps TRBD1 (6 bases). This TCR derives from a man aged 25 to 40 in good health and CMV-seronegative. The CDR3 protein is CASRRPTGTEETQYF. CDR3 bases: TGCGCCAGCAGGCGCCCTACAGGGACCGAGGAGACCCAGTACTTC.